This entry describes one TCR beta chain. Its antigen is unidentified. This entry belongs to a study of cytomegalovirus exposure and HLA in healthy donors. The PCR ran on 60 Vbeta and 13 Jbeta primers. Original processing notes: Around 80 million unique TCR beta chains, roughly 11 million of them shared, were counted by a later analysis. The repertoire was sequenced with immunoSEQ multiplex PCR; TCRdb's copy has only in-frame clones and lacks some. The V and J calls and the clone size are those of that table, but D and trimming were determined from the DNA. Here the sample spans about 160,000 clones, roughly 79% being singletons. Whole-study findings and limits: A reported reduction in N-insertions relative to the 666-donor mean was seen in an Asian-associated ancestry cluster in a later analysis. High specificity and sensitivity for cytomegalovirus status were reported for the classifier.

The CDR3 covers 13 residues. Germline CDR1 reads SQVTM; CDR2 reads ANQGSEA. V gave up 4 bases and J gave up 6 bases, with 13 bases separating them. Material: PBMCs. The receptor was derived from a woman in her thirties or forties in good health and CMV-seropositive. The V and J genes are TRBV29-1 and TRBJ2-1; a weak D match, TRBD1 (6 bases). In nucleotides, the CDR3 is TGCAGCGTTGCTACAGGGTCGGCCAATGAGCAGTTCTTC. Its translation: CSVATGSANEQFF.